Presented here are 19 T cell receptor beta chains from one specimen sequenced in a study of somatic mutations in cytotoxic T cells in rheumatoid arthritis. Data came from immunoSEQ multiplex PCR; TCRdb stores just in-frame clones and leaves some out. The sample yields 2,500 to 3,000 clones, 65% to 80% seen once. Sequencing used CD8+ T cells sorted from synovial fluid. These receptors were obtained from a woman aged 18-29 years with rheumatoid arthritis.

In DNA form, the CDR3 reads TGTGCCAGCAGTGCGGGGGCTAATGAAAAACTGTTTTTT. Its translation is CASSAGANEKLFF. The chain recombines TRBV28 with TRBJ1-4, with a tentative D call TRBD1 (5 bases). CDR1 is MDHEN and CDR2 is SYDVKM in the germline V gene. Trimming removed 5 bases from V and 3 bases from J, with 7 bases in between. The CDR3 sequence is 13 residues long. The whole variable domain, remainder taken from reference TRBV28 and TRBJ1-4, is DVKVTQSSRYLVKRTGEKVFLECVQDMDHENMFWYRQDPGLGLRLIYFSYDVKMKEKGDIPEGYSVSREKKERFSLILESASTNQTSMYLCASSAGANEKLFFGSGTQLSVL.

The chain links TRBV14 to TRBJ2-3, with 12 bases that match TRBD2. The CDR3 length is 16 residues. Germline trimming cut 5 bases from V and 3 bases from J; bases unmatched to any gene: 6. Germline V lookup: CDR1 SGHDN, CDR2 FVKESK. The CDR3 bases are TGTGCCAGCAGCTCGCTGACTAGCGGGAGTACAGATACGCAGTATTTT. Translated, it gives CASSSLTSGSTDTQYF. Using reference TRBV14 and TRBJ2-3 for the parts outside the CDR3, the full variable domain is EAGVTQFPSHSVIEKGQTVTLRCDPISGHDNLYWYRRVMGKEIKFLLHFVKESKQDESGMPNNRFLAERTGGTYSTLKVQPAELEDSGVYFCASSSLTSGSTDTQYFGPGTRLTVL.

The V gene is TRBV7-9, the J gene TRBJ1-2; 9 bases fit TRBD1. V was pared by 3 bases and J by 6 bases, with 8 bases of the junction left unmatched. CDR1 and CDR2 (germline): SEHNR, FQNEAQ (reference sequence). The CDR3 is made up of 15 amino acids. The CDR3 coding sequence is TGTGCCAGCAGCTTTGGGACAGGGCGAATGGATGGCTACACCTTC. Amino acid sequence: CASSFGTGRMDGYTF.

This clone is termed large. The chain has TRBV6-8 and TRBJ2-7; 8 positions agree with TRBD1. With V trimmed by 6 bases and J by 4 bases, 14 bases remained unmatched. Germline CDR1 reads MNHGY; CDR2 reads SAAAGT. CDR3 length equals 16 residues. CDR3 residues: CASSAQGAKKGYEQYF. DNA for the CDR3: TGTGCCAGCAGCGCCCAGGGGGCTAAGAAAGGGTACGAGCAGTACTTC.

The rearrangement uses TRBV5-6 and TRBJ1-2; 8 bases map to TRBD1. CDR3 length: 16 amino acids. CDR1 SGHDT and CDR2 YYEEEE come from the germline V gene. Trimming cost V 4 bases and J 6 bases; bases outside gene matches: 14. CDR3 in DNA: TGTGCCAGCAGCGCCGGACAGGGTTGGATTCTGAATGGCTACACCTTC. Translating gives CASSAGQGWILNGYTF.

The chain employs TRBV28 and TRBJ2-5, with TRBD1 matching 12 bases. CDR1 is MDHEN, CDR2 SYDVKM, per germline. V lost 8 bases, J lost 5 bases, and 9 bases stayed unmatched. The length of the CDR3 is 15 residues. The CDR3 is CASSGTGGVGETQYF. CDR3 sequence (DNA): TGTGCCAGCTCTGGGACAGGGGGCGTGGGGGAGACCCAGTACTTC.

This clone came up a few times. This chain links TRBV6-4 with TRBJ1-1; possible D gene TRBD1, 5 bases. The CDR3 sequence is 13 residues long. V was cut by 6 bases and J by 2 bases, with 10 bases left in between. Germline CDR1 MRHNA, CDR2 SNTAGT. CDR3 sequence reads: CASSADSNTEAFF. The CDR3 DNA reads as TGTGCCAGCAGCGCCGACAGTAACACTGAAGCTTTCTTT.

The V and J genes are TRBV6-5 and TRBJ2-7, with 7 bases identical to TRBD2. The V gene end was trimmed by 6 bases and the J gene end by 6 bases; junction bases not matched to a gene: 14. This CDR3 is 15 amino acids long. Germline CDR1 and CDR2: MNHEY and SVGAGI. CDR3 DNA: TGTGCCAGCAGACCCCGGGACTACCCTGTTGGCGAGCAGTACTTC. Its protein product is CASRPRDYPVGEQYF.

This clone has just a few counts. The genes are TRBV30 and TRBJ1-5; no clear D gene. With 0 bases removed from V and 9 bases from J, the gap between germline ends came to 27 bases. The CDR3 consists of 18 residues. Germline V gives CDR1 GTSNPN, CDR2 SVGIG (reference sequence). The CDR3 DNA reads as TGTGCCTGGAGTGTACACCAGTCGGGTCTCGTTGGATCGAGGCCCCAGCATTTT. The encoded protein is CAWSVHQSGLVGSRPQHF.

The rearrangement joins TRBV4-1 to TRBJ2-7; 7 bases line up with TRBD2. The CDR3 spans 16 residues. V lost 4 bases and J lost 0; bases outside the gene matches: 9. Germline V gene sequence: CDR1 MGHRA, CDR2 YSYEKL. The CDR3 is CASSPLGAGVSYEQYF. CDR3 bases: TGCGCCAGCAGCCCGCTAGGGGCGGGGGTCTCCTACGAGCAGTACTTC.

V and J are TRBV7-9 and TRBJ1-5, with D perhaps matching TRBD1 (5 bases). The CDR3 is made up of 15 amino acids. The ends were cut back, 1 base at V and 5 bases at J, with 12 bases in the middle. The germline V gene encodes CDR1 SEHNR and CDR2 FQNEAQ (reference sequence). For the CDR3, the DNA is TGTGCCAGCAGCTTAGGGGGGGACGTCCATCAGCCCCAGCATTTT. It is translated as CASSLGGDVHQPQHF.

By its share, this clone is large. The chain employs TRBV9 and TRBJ2-7, with 10 positions matching TRBD2. J lost 4 bases, V lost 0 bases, and 4 bases had no gene match. Germline CDR1 reads SGDLS; CDR2 reads YYNGEE. This CDR3 is 15 amino acids long. CDR3 sequence reads: CASSVGSGGAYEQYF. The CDR3 DNA is TGTGCCAGCAGCGTAGGAAGCGGGGGGGCGTACGAGCAGTACTTC. The variable domain in full, with the rest retrieved from reference TRBV9 and TRBJ2-7, is DSGVTQTPKHLITATGQRVTLRCSPRSGDLSVYWYQQSLDQGLQFLIQYYNGEERAKGNILERFSAQQFPDLHSELNLSSLELGDSALYFCASSVGSGGAYEQYFGPGTRLTVT.

The chain employs TRBV6-4 and TRBJ1-2; D gene ambiguous. Trimming left V 1 base short and J 8 bases short, with 23 bases between. Germline V CDR1 and CDR2: MRHNA, SNTAGT. The CDR3 totals 17 residues. CDR3 nucleotide sequence: TGTGCCAGCAGTGACTTTCACTCGGCGGAATCTTATGTGGGCTACACCTTC. Protein: CASSDFHSAESYVGYTF.

The V gene is TRBV4-1, the J gene TRBJ2-7; TRBD2 matches at 8 bases. CDR3 size: 15 residues. V lost 0 bases to trimming and J lost 2 bases; unmatched junction nucleotides: 3. Germline values: CDR1 MGHRA, CDR2 YSYEKL. Written as DNA, the CDR3 is TGCGCCAGCAGCCAAGAACCGGGGGGGCCCTACGAGCAGTACTTC. This codes for CASSQEPGGPYEQYF.

The table lists this clone with a count of one. The genes are TRBV2 and TRBJ1-5; 11 positions match TRBD1. This CDR3 has 14 residues. V lost 4 bases and J lost 7; bases outside the gene matches: 3. Germline loops: CDR1 SNHLY, CDR2 FYNNEI. Here the CDR3 DNA reads TGTGCCAGCAGTGGGGGACAGGGGGAACAGCCCCAGCATTTT. Protein: CASSGGQGEQPQHF.

The chain couples TRBV27 to TRBJ2-1; tentative D call: TRBD2 (5 bases). The length of the CDR3 is 13 residues. V gave up 7 bases and J gave up 7 bases, with 14 bases separating them. Looked up from germline, CDR1 is MNHEY and CDR2 is SMNVEV (reference sequence). Written as DNA, the CDR3 is TGTGCCAGCATGAGGAGGTTTTGGAATGAGCAGTTCTTC. Translating it yields CASMRRFWNEQFF.

V is TRBV2 and J is TRBJ1-5; D possibly corresponds to TRBD1 (6 bases). V was cut by 0 bases and J by 3 bases, with 15 bases left in between. Germline CDR1 SNHLY, CDR2 FYNNEI. The length of the CDR3 is 17 residues. The CDR3: CASSEALQGLTNQPQHF. CDR3 DNA sequence: TGTGCCAGCAGTGAAGCGCTTCAGGGGCTGACCAATCAGCCCCAGCATTTT.

J is TRBJ2-7 and V is TRBV7-6, with D possibly matching TRBD1 (6 bases). Germline values: CDR1 SGHVS, CDR2 FNYEAQ. CDR3 length equals 13 residues. V lost 1 base to trimming and J lost 4 bases, with 8 bases between them. In DNA form, the CDR3 reads TGTGCCAGCAGCTTAGGGACAGTATACGAGCAGTACTTC. Translated: CASSLGTVYEQYF.

V and J are TRBV5-5 and TRBJ1-5, with 8 bases identical to TRBD1. This CDR3 has 14 residues. The germline CDR1 and CDR2 sequences are SGHKS and YYEKEE (reference sequence). Germline trimming cut 4 bases from V and 6 bases from J; bases unmatched to any gene: 6. Here the CDR3 DNA reads TGTGCCAGCAGCCGCCGGACAGGGTTTCAGCCCCAGCATTTT. Its protein is CASSRRTGFQPQHF.